The clone carrying this T cell receptor beta chain was detected only once. These data originate in a study of blood T cell repertoires in COVID-19. Study summary: COVID-19 samples collected from the United States, Italy and Spain covered acute and convalescent phases.

Seattle patients were enrolled while actively infected and followed longitudinally. The V end lost 1 base, the J end lost 4 bases, and 13 bases lay between the germline ends. The CDR3 totals 15 residues. Germline lookup yields CDR1 SEHNR and CDR2 FQNEAQ (reference sequence). As processed by the authors: Using reference gene primer amplification, nucleated cell counts were estimated. Generated by immunoSEQ multiplex PCR, the TCRdb table keeps only in-frame clones and is missing some. For V, J and clone size, that table is used; D and trimming come from the DNA. The table records about 350,000 clones, approximately 89% of them present only once.

The sequencing input was peripheral blood. The V and J genes are TRBV7-9 and TRBJ1-1; D remains unclear. This clonotype was sampled from a woman aged 55-75 years with COVID-19, enrolled during active disease. This chain's CDR3 is CASSLVEVVGTEAFF. Here the CDR3 DNA reads TGTGCCAGCAGCTTAGTTGAGGTCGTCGGCACTGAAGCTTTCTTT. Supplemented by reference TRBV7-9 and TRBJ1-1, the full variable domain reads DTGVSQNPRHKITKRGQNVTFRCDPISEHNRLYWYRQTLGQGPEFLTYFQNEAQLEKSRLLSDRFSAERPKGSFSTLEIQRTEQGDSAMYLCASSLVEVVGTEAFFGQGTRLTVV.